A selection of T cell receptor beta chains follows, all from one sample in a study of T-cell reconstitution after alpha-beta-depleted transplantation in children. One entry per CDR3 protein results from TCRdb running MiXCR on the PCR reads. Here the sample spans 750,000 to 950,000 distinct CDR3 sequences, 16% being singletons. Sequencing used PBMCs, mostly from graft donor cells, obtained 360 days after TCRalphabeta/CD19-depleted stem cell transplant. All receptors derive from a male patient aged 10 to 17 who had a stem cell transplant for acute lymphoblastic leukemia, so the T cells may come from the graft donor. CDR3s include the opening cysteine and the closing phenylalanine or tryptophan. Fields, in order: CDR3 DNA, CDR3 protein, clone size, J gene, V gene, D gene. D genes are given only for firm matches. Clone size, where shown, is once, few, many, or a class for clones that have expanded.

DNA: TGTGCCAGCAGTCTGGGACCTTGGTACCAAGAGACCCAGTACTTC; CDR3: CASSLGPWYQETQYF; size: .; J: TRBJ2-5; V: TRBV6-2/TRBV6-3; D: .
DNA: TGCAGCGTTGTCTCGGACAGGGCCTACGAGCAGTACTTC; CDR3: CSVVSDRAYEQYF; size: .; J: TRBJ2-7; V: TRBV29-1; D: TRBD1
DNA: TGTGCCAGCAGCCCAGACCGGGACGGAGGCTCCTACGAGCAGTACTTC; CDR3: CASSPDRDGGSYEQYF; size: many; J: TRBJ2-7; V: TRBV7-9; D: .
DNA: TGTGCCAGCACCCAGGCAGGTCCCTCCTACAATGAGCAGTTCTTC; CDR3: CASTQAGPSYNEQFF; size: once; J: TRBJ2-1; V: TRBV12-3/TRBV12-4; D: .
DNA: TGTGCCAGCAGCTCTTGGACAGTTCTTTTGGTTCGCTCTGGGGCCAACGTCCTGACTTTC; CDR3: CASSSWTVLLVRSGANVLTF; size: few; J: TRBJ2-6; V: TRBV5-6; D: .
DNA: TGTGCCAGCAGCTTACGGCGGGGGGGCGCAGGGTGGGAGACCCAGTACTTC; CDR3: CASSLRRGGAGWETQYF; size: .; J: TRBJ2-5; V: TRBV7-2; D: TRBD2
DNA: TGTGCCAGCAGCGTCTCTAACAGGGGGAACACTGAAGCTTTCTTT; CDR3: CASSVSNRGNTEAFF; size: many; J: TRBJ1-1; V: TRBV9; D: TRBD1
DNA: TGCAGTGCTAGACCGTTTAGCGGGAGGGCCATCTACAATGAGCAGTTCTTC; CDR3: CSARPFSGRAIYNEQFF; size: .; J: TRBJ2-1; V: TRBV20-1; D: TRBD2
DNA: TGCGCCAGCAGCTTGGGTGTGACGGCCGACTACGAGCAGTACTTC; CDR3: CASSLGVTADYEQYF; size: few; J: TRBJ2-7; V: TRBV5-1; D: .
DNA: TGCGCCAGCAGCTTGGAACTAGCGGGGCAAAATGAGCAGTTCTTC; CDR3: CASSLELAGQNEQFF; size: .; J: TRBJ2-1; V: TRBV5-1; D: TRBD2
DNA: TGCAGTGCTAGACAAGGGGGGCAGCCTAACAATGAGCAGTTCTTC; CDR3: CSARQGGQPNNEQFF; size: .; J: TRBJ2-1; V: TRBV20-1; D: .
DNA: TGCAGTGCTAGAGACCGACAGGGGGCGGGCTATGGCTACACCTTC; CDR3: CSARDRQGAGYGYTF; size: few; J: TRBJ1-2; V: TRBV20-1; D: TRBD1
DNA: TGTGCCAGCACCCAATATCGGGTTCGGTCCTACAATGAGCAGTTCTTC; CDR3: CASTQYRVRSYNEQFF; size: few; J: TRBJ2-1; V: TRBV7-2; D: .
DNA: TGTGCCAGCAGCTTCTCTCTGGGGGCCGGAGAGACCCAGTACTTC; CDR3: CASSFSLGAGETQYF; size: few; J: TRBJ2-5; V: TRBV5-5; D: .
DNA: TGCGCCAGCAGCCCGGGACAGCTAGTCTACGAGCAGTACTTC; CDR3: CASSPGQLVYEQYF; size: few; J: TRBJ2-7; V: TRBV5-1; D: TRBD1
DNA: TGCAGTGGAAGATCAGCGGGGGGCACCGGGGAGCTGTTTTTT; CDR3: CSGRSAGGTGELFF; size: .; J: TRBJ2-2; V: TRBV20-1; D: TRBD2
DNA: TGTGCCATCAGTGACAAGGGTATACACACAGATACGCAGTATTTT; CDR3: CAISDKGIHTDTQYF; size: few; J: TRBJ2-3; V: TRBV10-3; D: .
DNA: TGCGCCAGCGCGAGGGCCTCCTCCTACAATGAGCAGTTCTTC; CDR3: CASARASSYNEQFF; size: .; J: TRBJ2-1; V: TRBV5-1; D: .
DNA: TGTGCCAGCTCACTTGGACTATCTGGCGAGCAGTACTTC; CDR3: CASSLGLSGEQYF; size: .; J: TRBJ2-7; V: TRBV18; D: .
DNA: TGCGCCAGCAGCTCGTGGTACCCGGGACTAGCGGGGAACACCGGGGAGCTGTTTTTT; CDR3: CASSSWYPGLAGNTGELFF; size: many; J: TRBJ2-2; V: TRBV5-1; D: TRBD2
DNA: TGTGCCAGTAGTCACCAACGGTACAGGGGAGGGAATGAGCAGTTCTTC; CDR3: CASSHQRYRGGNEQFF; size: .; J: TRBJ2-1; V: TRBV19; D: .
DNA: TGTGCCAGCAGTTTATCCCCCCCCCAGGGCCAGGAGACCCAGTACTTC; CDR3: CASSLSPPQGQETQYF; size: few; J: TRBJ2-5; V: TRBV12-3/TRBV12-4; D: .
DNA: TGTGCCAGCAGCCAAGAATCTACCTCCCGCTCCTACGAGCAGTACTTC; CDR3: CASSQESTSRSYEQYF; size: few; J: TRBJ2-7; V: TRBV3-1; D: .
DNA: TGTGCCAGCAGCTATTACAATCTAGCATCCCACAACTTC; CDR3: CASSYYNLASHNF; size: few; J: TRBJ2-4; V: TRBV7-2; D: .
DNA: TGCGCCAGCAGCTCCGGTGGAGCAATCTACGAGCAGTACTTC; CDR3: CASSSGGAIYEQYF; size: .; J: TRBJ2-7; V: TRBV5-1; D: .
DNA: TGTGCCATCAGTGTCCTCCCCCTGGGAGAACAGCCCCAGCATTTT; CDR3: CAISVLPLGEQPQHF; size: many; J: TRBJ1-5; V: TRBV10-3; D: .
DNA: TGTGCCAGCAGCCAACTAGCGGGAATAGAGAACAATGAGCAGTTCTTC; CDR3: CASSQLAGIENNEQFF; size: few; J: TRBJ2-1; V: TRBV3-1; D: TRBD2
DNA: TGTGCCAGCAGCCTTTTAGTTGGGCCCTACAATGAGCAGTTCTTC; CDR3: CASSLLVGPYNEQFF; size: .; J: TRBJ2-1; V: TRBV7-9; D: .
DNA: TGTGCCACCGCTGTAGGGAGAAGCTCCTACGAGCAGTACTTC; CDR3: CATAVGRSSYEQYF; size: few; J: TRBJ2-7; V: TRBV27; D: .
DNA: TGTGCCAGCAGCACTAGCGGGAGGACGGGAGATACGCAGTATTTT; CDR3: CASSTSGRTGDTQYF; size: .; J: TRBJ2-3; V: TRBV7-6; D: TRBD2
DNA: TGTGCCAGCAGCGTAGGATCGTACCAAGAGACCCAGTACTTC; CDR3: CASSVGSYQETQYF; size: many; J: TRBJ2-5; V: TRBV7-2; D: .
DNA: TGTGCCACCCCTCAGACTAGCGGGAGGCCAGATACGCAGTATTTT; CDR3: CATPQTSGRPDTQYF; size: few; J: TRBJ2-3; V: TRBV24-1; D: TRBD2
DNA: TGCGCCAGCAGCCCGACCCTAAACCAAGGAGAGACCCAGTACTTC; CDR3: CASSPTLNQGETQYF; size: few; J: TRBJ2-5; V: TRBV5-1; D: .
DNA: TGTGCCATCAGTGAGTCAGGACAGGGGACCTACGAGCAGTACTTC; CDR3: CAISESGQGTYEQYF; size: .; J: TRBJ2-7; V: TRBV10-3; D: TRBD1
DNA: TGTGCCAGCAGCTTAATCGCAGGGCCCAACAATGAGCAGTTCTTC; CDR3: CASSLIAGPNNEQFF; size: few; J: TRBJ2-1; V: TRBV7-7; D: .
DNA: TGTGCCAGCAGTTTATGGGACAGGGGGCAAGAGACCCAGTACTTC; CDR3: CASSLWDRGQETQYF; size: .; J: TRBJ2-5; V: TRBV12-3/TRBV12-4; D: TRBD1
DNA: TGCGCCAGCAGCTTGCGGGGCGGGGGCAGAGAGAACACTGAAGCTTTCTTT; CDR3: CASSLRGGGRENTEAFF; size: few; J: TRBJ1-1; V: TRBV5-1; D: .
DNA: TGCAGTGCTAGGGTTCTAAAGACCCAGAGGGGGCATTCACCCCTCCACTTT; CDR3: CSARVLKTQRGHSPLHF; size: many; J: TRBJ1-6; V: TRBV20-1; D: TRBD1
DNA: TGTGCCAGCAGCTTAGATGGCAGGGGGCTGATAGATACGCAGTATTTT; CDR3: CASSLDGRGLIDTQYF; size: .; J: TRBJ2-3; V: TRBV11-2; D: TRBD1
DNA: TGCAGCGTTGGGGGCCAGTACGCCTGGATCTCAGGGGATACGCAGTATTTT; CDR3: CSVGGQYAWISGDTQYF; size: few; J: TRBJ2-3; V: TRBV29-1; D: .
DNA: TGTGCTAGTGGTGCGACAGCCTTCAATGAGCAGTTCTTC; CDR3: CASGATAFNEQFF; size: .; J: TRBJ2-1; V: TRBV12-5; D: .
DNA: TGTGCCATCAGGGGACTAGCGGGGAACACCGGGGAGCTGTTTTTT; CDR3: CAIRGLAGNTGELFF; size: few; J: TRBJ2-2; V: TRBV10-3; D: TRBD2
DNA: TGTGCCAGCAGCGTAGGGCGGGGCCTAGTTATTGAGCAGTTCTTC; CDR3: CASSVGRGLVIEQFF; size: few; J: TRBJ2-1; V: TRBV9; D: .
DNA: TGTGCCAGCGCTTCACTGGGCGCGGGGTATGGCTACACCTTC; CDR3: CASASLGAGYGYTF; size: .; J: TRBJ1-2; V: TRBV27; D: .